What follows are 4 T cell receptor beta chains derived from one specimen sequenced in a study of T cell responses to AZD1222 COVID-19 vaccine. TCRdb's table, derived via immunoSEQ multiplex PCR, lists solely in-frame clones and lacks some. The sample includes about 66,000 clones, around 80% seen only once; the top ten take over 3%. The sequencing used peripheral blood, collected 28 days after the second AZD1222 dose. The receptors here all came from an adult who received the AZD1222 COVID-19 vaccine.

This chain uses TRBV18 with TRBJ1-3, with TRBD1 matching over 9 bases. The CDR3 length is 14 residues. The V gene end was trimmed by 4 bases and the J gene end by 4 bases; junction bases not matched to a gene: 2. Germline V gene sequence: CDR1 KGHSH, CDR2 LQKENI. CDR3 DNA sequence: TGTGCCAGCTCACGGGACAGGGCCGGAAACACCATATATTTT. Protein product: CASSRDRAGNTIYF.

This chain joins TRBV9 and TRBJ1-1, with D perhaps matching TRBD1 (5 bases). Trimming pared 0 bases from V and 5 bases from J, leaving 14 bases between. Germline values: CDR1 SGDLS, CDR2 YYNGEE. The CDR3 is 15 residues long. CDR3 in DNA: TGTGCCAGCAGCGTAGTGAGGGGAGGTGAGACTGAAGCTTTCTTT. Residues: CASSVVRGGETEAFF.

The rearrangement joins TRBV18 to TRBJ2-3; D uncertain. The CDR3 sequence is 12 residues long. Trimming removed 6 bases at V and 5 bases at J, with 9 bases between. Germline V gene lookup returns CDR1 KGHSH and CDR2 LQKENI. The CDR3 nucleotides are TGTGCCAGCTCCCCTACCGGAGATACGCAGTATTTT. Protein sequence: CASSPTGDTQYF.

This sequence joins TRBV19 and TRBJ2-7; 9 bases fit TRBD1. Losses at the gene ends were 5 bases for V and 5 bases for J; bases not matched to a gene: 7. The germline V gene has CDR1 LNHDA and CDR2 SQIVND (reference sequence). This CDR3 spans 14 amino acids. The CDR3 DNA follows: TGTGCCAGTAGTCTAGGACAGGGGCGGAACGAGCAGTACTTC. Protein: CASSLGQGRNEQYF.